This T cell receptor (beta chain) was sequenced during a study of blood T cell repertoires in COVID-19. V lost 6 bases to trimming and J lost 2 bases, with 14 bases between them. The germline CDR1 and CDR2 sequences are SEHNR and FQNEAQ (reference sequence). The CDR3 sequence is 15 residues long. In the original workflow: Nucleated cell counts were estimated from reference gene primer amplification. Sequencing was performed with immunoSEQ multiplex PCR; in TCRdb, only in-frame clones are kept and a portion is missing. Clone size and the V and J calls come from that table; the DNA yielded D and trimming. Found here are approximately 200,000 clones, approximately 84% of them singletons; the top ten hold 6.5% to 8.5%.

This TCR was sampled from a human donor with acute or convalescent COVID-19. The donor label of this sample is uncertain. The sequencing sample was made of peripheral blood. The chain carries TRBV7-9 and TRBJ1-5, with D perhaps matching TRBD1 (5 bases). CDR3 in amino acids: CASSYSSGGNQPQHF. The DNA for the CDR3 is TGTGCCAGCAGTTACTCATCGGGGGGCAATCAGCCCCAGCATTTT.